The clone carrying this T cell receptor beta chain was detected ten times or more. The antigen is unknown. This entry comes from a study of identical twins. Healthy Caucasian individuals made up all the donors. General study points: There is a chance that invariant MAIT and iNKT cells partially muddied zero-insertion analyses. Fewer insertions characterized abundant cord blood beta clonotypes, whereas memory repertoires showed none.

CDR1 is SGHRS, CDR2 YFSETQ, per germline. CDR3 length: 14 residues. The V segment lost 0 bases and the J segment 6 bases; nucleotides outside the gene matches: 1. Unique molecular identifiers were present on cDNA, and template switching added a universal primer site. TCRdb used MiXCR to reprocess the 5' RACE reads, holding one entry per CDR3 protein. The sample shows approximately 530,000 distinct CDR3 sequences, approximately 20% of them seen only once. These data also featured in a second study, about yellow fever vaccine responses in identical twins.

The sequence was collected from a woman under 30 in good health. Sequencing input: CD4+ T cells sorted from blood. The rearrangement uses TRBV5-1 and TRBJ2-1, with 9 nucleotides matching TRBD1. The CDR3 sequence: CASSLGQGGNEQFF. In nucleotides, the CDR3 is TGCGCCAGCAGCTTGGGACAGGGGGGCAATGAGCAGTTCTTC.